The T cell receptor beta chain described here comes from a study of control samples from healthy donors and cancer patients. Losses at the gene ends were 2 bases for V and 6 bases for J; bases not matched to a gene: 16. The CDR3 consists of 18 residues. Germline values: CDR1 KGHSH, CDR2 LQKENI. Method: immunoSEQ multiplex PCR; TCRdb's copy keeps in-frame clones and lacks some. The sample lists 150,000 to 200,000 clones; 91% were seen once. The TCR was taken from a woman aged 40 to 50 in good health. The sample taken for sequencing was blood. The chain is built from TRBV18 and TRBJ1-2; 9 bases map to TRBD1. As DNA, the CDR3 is TGTGCCAGCTCACCAGGGACAGGGTACAGGCGCGTTCTGGATGGCTACACCTTC. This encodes CASSPGTGYRRVLDGYTF.